This T cell receptor beta chain is from a study of blood T cell repertoires in COVID-19. At the level of the study: Both acute and convalescent COVID-19 samples were obtained from the United States, Italy and Spain. The cDNA or gDNA used as material had been derived from T cells, B-cell-depleted T cells, or PBMCs.

Only one count was recorded for this clone. Authors' processing steps: Reference gene primers were amplified, and this amplification served to estimate nucleated cell counts. Clones were sequenced by immunoSEQ multiplex PCR, and TCRdb holds only the in-frame ones, with some missing. V and J calls and clone size are copied from that table; D and trimming were computed from the DNA. The sample holds over 300,000 clones, approximately 88% seen once. The sample was peripheral blood. This TCR derives from a man aged 18 to 30 who had recovered from COVID-19.

DNA for the CDR3: TGTGCCAGCAGCTCCGACCCGACAGGGGGAAGGCCCCTCCACTTT. Translating gives CASSSDPTGGRPLHF. The chain links TRBV5-4 to TRBJ1-6, with 9 bases fitting TRBD1. The CDR3 covers 15 residues. V shed 3 bases and J 13 bases; nucleotides not matched to a gene: 11. Germline loops: CDR1 SGHNT, CDR2 YYREEE (reference sequence).